This passage covers 8 T cell receptor beta chains from one sample sequenced in a study of T cells after yellow fever vaccination. TCRdb reprocessed the 5' RACE reads with MiXCR, giving one entry per CDR3 protein. This repertoire shows about 320,000 distinct CDR3 sequences, approximately 4.5% found once; its top ten account for just under 20%. Specimen: PBMCs, collected 15 days after the yellow fever booster vaccination. Every receptor here comes from a man younger than 35 who received the YFV17D yellow fever vaccine.

Many counts were recorded for this clonotype. This chain links TRBV5-1 with TRBJ2-3; 10 nucleotides agree with TRBD1. V lost 5 bases to trimming and J lost 5 bases; unmatched junction nucleotides: 5. CDR1 is SGHRS, CDR2 YFSETQ, per germline. The CDR3 contains 14 residues. The CDR3 reads CASRPGQGLDTQYF. In DNA form, the CDR3 reads TGCGCCAGCAGACCGGGACAGGGGTTAGATACGCAGTATTTT.

As for this clonotype: Possible read error: a much larger clone is one base away. The V call is TRBV12-3 or TRBV12-4, the J call TRBJ1-5, with TRBD1 identical over 9 bases. This CDR3 is built from 16 residues. This chain's CDR3 is CASSVPRDREDQPQNF. CDR3 coding DNA: TGTGCCAGCAGCGTACCCCGGGACAGGGAGGATCAGCCCCAGAATTTT.

This clonotype turned up a few times. The CDR3 DNA follows: TGTGCCAGCAGCCACGCCGGACTAGCGGGGGGCCAAGAGACCCAGTACTTC. Amino acid sequence: CASSHAGLAGGQETQYF. The chain is built from TRBV4-2 and TRBJ2-5, with 14 bases fitting TRBD2. With 3 bases clipped from V and 1 base from J, the junction kept 4 bases outside the gene matches. The V gene's germline CDR1 is LGHNA and CDR2 YNFKEQ. This CDR3 spans 17 amino acids.

This clonotype was detected many times. J is TRBJ2-1 and V is TRBV29-1, with TRBD2 matching 7 bases. CDR1 and CDR2 from the germline V gene are SQVTM and ANQGSEA. J was trimmed by 2 bases and V by 4 bases; bases with no gene match: 8. The CDR3 is 15 amino acids. CDR3 loop: CSVAAASGPYNEQFF. The CDR3 region has the DNA TGCAGCGTTGCCGCCGCTAGCGGCCCCTACAATGAGCAGTTCTTC.

The table lists this clonotype with many counts. CDR3: CASTLRRGAVNYGYTF. The DNA of the CDR3 is TGTGCCAGCACCCTCCGGCGGGGGGCAGTTAACTATGGCTACACCTTC. The rearrangement joins TRBV6-1 to TRBJ1-2, with D maybe TRBD1 (6 bases). The CDR3 covers 16 residues. Looked up from germline, CDR1 is MNHNS and CDR2 is SASEGT. V gave up 7 bases and J gave up 1 base, with 19 bases separating them.

This sequence joins TRBV27 and TRBJ1-4; no reliable D call. Germline loops: CDR1 MNHEY, CDR2 SMNVEV (reference sequence). CDR3 length: 15 amino acids. Trimming took off 0 bases at V and 0 bases at J, with 5 bases between the two ends. CDR3 coding DNA: TGTGCCAGCAGTTTATCACTATCAACTAATGAAAAACTGTTTTTT. Its translation is CASSLSLSTNEKLFF.

This clonotype appeared many times. The rearrangement joins TRBV6-2 or TRBV6-3 to TRBJ1-1; D unresolved. Germline V CDR1 and CDR2: MNHEY, SVGEGT. The CDR3 length is 13 residues. V lost 5 bases and J 1 base, leaving 8 bases between the germline ends. CDR3 bases: TGTGCCAGCAGTCTACATGAGAACACTGAAGCTTTCTTT. Protein: CASSLHENTEAFF.

This clonotype was observed at least ten times. This chain links TRBV10-3 with TRBJ1-6; the match to TRBD1 covers 7 bases. In germline, CDR1 is ENHRY, CDR2 SYGVKD. This CDR3 is built from 17 residues. The V gene end was trimmed by 3 bases and the J gene end by 6 bases; junction bases not matched to a gene: 11. The DNA of the CDR3 is TGTGCCATCAGTGATCCCGGGACAGCCTCTTTTAATTCACCCCTCCACTTT. Its translation: CAISDPGTASFNSPLHF.